The source of this T cell receptor (beta chain) is a study of blood T cells in healthy people across ages. The CDR3 length is 16 residues. Trimming removed 5 bases from V and 5 bases from J; junction bases left unmatched: 10. Germline assignment: CDR1 MDHEN and CDR2 SYDVKM. A second PCR of 7 to 11 cycles used a sample-barcoded 5' primer and a J-beta primer mix. TCRdb fed the 5' RACE reads into MiXCR, producing one record per CDR3 protein. The table lists some 1.6 million distinct CDR3 sequences, about 35% of them singletons. V and J are TRBV28 and TRBJ2-1; 9 positions agree with TRBD2. The TCR comes from a woman aged 30 to 39 in good health. Sequencing was done on a sample of blood. CDR3 loop: CASSPTTSGPDNEQFF. CDR3 nucleotides: TGTGCCAGCAGTCCGACCACTAGCGGGCCCGACAATGAGCAGTTCTTC.